This T cell receptor (beta chain) was observed in a study of CD8 T cells in ankylosing spondylitis. Study-wide points: As for the disease-linked clones, they showed a CD8+ phenotype and occurred at relatively low frequencies in peripheral blood. Disease-associated clones were reportedly significantly overrepresented in matched ankylosing spondylitis synovial fluid. In the blood and synovial fluid of reactive arthritis, some motif variants had been previously reported.

From germline, CDR1 is DFQATT and CDR2 SNEGSKA (reference sequence). The CDR3 consists of 15 residues. Quantitative 5'-RACE with molecular barcodes generated TCR beta libraries. A single record per CDR3 protein comes from TCRdb applying MiXCR to the 5' RACE reads. The repertoire consists of some 270,000 distinct CDR3 sequences, with 30% to 35% occurring once and the leading ten covering 3.5% to 4.5%. As concerns this clonotype: Its target is not known. At one of its ends the junction is not consistent with the germline gene, which may arise from a read error.

The sequence derives from a male donor with ankylosing spondylitis or in good health (not recorded which). Sequences were obtained from blood, either unsorted or a sorted T cell fraction (not recorded which). The gene calls are TRBV20-1 and TRBJ2-1; 13 bases match TRBD2. DNA of the CDR3: TGCAGTACTAGCGGGGGGGCACCCCCCTACAATGAGCAGTTCTTC. Amino acids: CSTSGGAPPYNEQFF.